This T cell receptor beta chain was identified in a study of response to subunit inactivated influenza vaccine. This clonotype was seen a few times. Germline V gene data show CDR1 as DFQATT and CDR2 as SNEGSKA (reference sequence). V lost 2 bases to trimming and J lost 1 base, with 12 bases between them. The CDR3 spans 15 residues. TCRdb independently ran MiXCR on the RT-PCR reads; one entry per CDR3 protein. The repertoire holds approximately 530,000 distinct CDR3 sequences, roughly 13% seen once, with around 13% in the top ten. The receptor was isolated from a man over 45 who received an inactivated influenza vaccine. The starting material was PBMCs from blood, obtained 45 days after vaccination. The chain joins TRBV20-1 to TRBJ1-5; TRBD1 is a possible D gene (5 bases). The CDR3 DNA follows: TGCAGTGCTAGACCGCCGGGACCGAGCAATCAGCCCCAGCATTTT. Its translation is CSARPPGPSNQPQHF.